This is a list of T cell receptor beta chains from one sample in a study of blood T cell repertoires in COVID-19. Method: immunoSEQ multiplex PCR; TCRdb's copy keeps in-frame clones and lacks some. The top ten hold 16% of the sample, which has some 120,000 clones, roughly 80% seen once. The specimen was peripheral blood. These receptors were taken from a woman aged 45-59 years with acute or convalescent COVID-19. The CDR3 runs from the conserved cysteine through the conserved F or W. The D gene is left open where the match is weak. Where a row states a size, it is once, few, many or the class of an expanded clone; other rows omit it.

v_call	j_call	clone_size	d_call	cdr3_length	cdr3_aa	cdr3_nt
TRBV15	TRBJ1-4	.	.	14	CATSMRQSNEKLFF	TGTGCCACCAGCATGCGGCAGAGTAATGAAAAACTGTTTTTT
TRBV18	TRBJ2-1	.	.	15	CASSPFSPSYNEQFF	TGTGCCAGCTCACCATTCTCCCCCTCCTACAATGAGCAGTTCTTC
TRBV6-5	TRBJ2-7	once	TRBD1	15	CASSYSGQGGYEQYF	TGTGCCAGCAGTTACTCCGGACAGGGGGGTTACGAGCAGTACTTC
TRBV19	TRBJ2-4	.	TRBD1	14	CASSSGQGSVIQYF	TGTGCCAGTAGTTCGGGACAGGGTTCCGTTATTCAGTACTTC
TRBV13	TRBJ2-6	.	.	18	CASSLEGRAAPGANVLTF	TGTGCCAGCAGCTTAGAGGGCAGGGCCGCTCCTGGGGCCAACGTCCTGACTTTC
TRBV15	TRBJ2-6	.	.	14	CATIAGAGANVLTF	TGTGCCACCATCGCAGGGGCTGGGGCCAACGTCCTGACTTTC
TRBV12-5	TRBJ2-3	.	TRBD1	18	CASGLVIKDRGLTDTQYF	TGTGCTAGTGGTTTGGTCATAAAGGACAGGGGGCTCACAGATACGCAGTATTTT
TRBV6-4	TRBJ2-1	once	TRBD1	15	CASSEDRGPYNEQFF	TGTGCCAGCAGTGAGGACAGGGGGCCCTACAATGAGCAGTTCTTC
TRBV2	TRBJ2-2	.	TRBD1	15	CASSQGAEGTGELFF	TGTGCCAGCAGCCAGGGGGCTGAAGGCACCGGGGAGCTGTTTTTT
TRBV6-5	TRBJ2-7	.	TRBD1	14	CASSWTGKFYEQYF	TGTGCCAGCAGTTGGACAGGAAAATTCTACGAGCAGTACTTC
TRBV5-1	TRBJ1-6	few	.	16	CASRQGSSSYNSPLHF	TGCGCCAGCAGACAGGGCTCAAGCTCCTATAATTCACCCCTCCACTTT
TRBV18	TRBJ1-6	.	.	14	CASQDGANNSPLHF	TGTGCCAGTCAGGATGGGGCCAATAATTCACCCCTCCACTTT
TRBV14	TRBJ2-1	.	.	12	CASSQVIYEQFF	TGTGCCAGCAGCCAAGTTATATATGAGCAGTTCTTC
TRBV10-1	TRBJ2-5	.	.	14	CASTSWGGLETQYF	TGCGCCAGCACCTCGTGGGGGGGCCTGGAGACCCAGTACTTC